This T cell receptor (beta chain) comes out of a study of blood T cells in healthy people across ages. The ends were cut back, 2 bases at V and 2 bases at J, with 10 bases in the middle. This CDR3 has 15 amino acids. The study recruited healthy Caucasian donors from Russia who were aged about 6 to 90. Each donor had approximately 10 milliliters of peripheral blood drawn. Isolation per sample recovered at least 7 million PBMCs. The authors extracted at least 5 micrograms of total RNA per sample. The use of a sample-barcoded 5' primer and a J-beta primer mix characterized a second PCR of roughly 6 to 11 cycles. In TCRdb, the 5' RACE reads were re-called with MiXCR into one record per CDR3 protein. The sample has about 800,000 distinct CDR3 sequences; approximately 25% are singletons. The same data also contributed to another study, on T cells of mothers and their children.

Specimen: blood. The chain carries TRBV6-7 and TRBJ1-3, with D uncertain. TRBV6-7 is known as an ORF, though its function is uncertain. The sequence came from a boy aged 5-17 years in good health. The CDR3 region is CASSYNPQTGNTIYF. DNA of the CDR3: TGTGCCAGCAGTTACAACCCACAGACTGGAAACACCATATATTTT.